This T cell receptor beta chain was recorded in a study of siplizumab effects on memory and regulatory T cells. Findings and limits, study-wide: It was not possible to assign a naive or memory phenotype to roughly 80-96% of proliferating CD4+ or CD8+ clones.

Germline CDR1 reads MGHRA; CDR2 reads YSYEKL. V trimming: 1 base; J trimming: 1 base; junction bases outside the gene matches: 1. This CDR3 has 15 amino acids. Clones were read by immunoSEQ multiplex PCR, and TCRdb kept only the in-frame ones, dropping some. The sample includes some 100,000 clones, roughly 93% of them seen just once. The table lists this clone with a few counts. Its antigen is as yet unknown. The chain uses TRBV4-1 and TRBJ1-2; 9 bases fit TRBD1. Sequencing was done on a sample of CD8+ T cells sorted from blood. The source of this sequence is a human donor in good health. CDR3 coding DNA: TGCGCCAGCAGCCAAGTGGGACAGGGTAACTATGGCTACACCTTC. Protein: CASSQVGQGNYGYTF.